This T cell receptor beta chain was captured in a study of blood T cell repertoires in COVID-19. The overall study: The samples span acute and convalescent COVID-19 from the United States, Italy and Spain. T cells, B-cell-depleted T cells, or PBMCs supplied cDNA or gDNA.

Study processing details: Estimation of nucleated cell counts was performed using reference gene primer amplification. The assay was immunoSEQ multiplex PCR, and TCRdb's table has in-frame clones only and misses some. The DNA gave D and trimming, while V, J and clone size come from that table. The sample has fewer than 500,000 clones; roughly 90% are singletons. Germline lookup yields CDR1 SSHAT and CDR2 FNYEAQ (reference sequence). This CDR3 spans 15 amino acids. The ends lost 1 base at V and 1 base at J; junction bases unmatched: 2. The TCR was taken from a young woman with active or convalescent COVID-19. The V and J genes are TRBV7-7 and TRBJ2-3; TRBD1 agrees at 7 bases. The specimen was peripheral blood. The CDR3 DNA sequence: TGTGCCAGCAGCTTAGTAGGGACAGGCACAGATACGCAGTATTTT. As protein: CASSLVGTGTDTQYF.